This TCR beta chain was identified in a study of blood T cell repertoires in COVID-19. TCRdb's copy holds only in-frame clones and misses some; the assay was immunoSEQ multiplex PCR. The sample consists of about 12,000 clones, around 70% of them appearing once. CDR3 length: 17 amino acids. The germline gives CDR1 SGHVS, CDR2 FNYEAQ. Losses at the gene ends were 4 bases for V and 5 bases for J; bases not matched to a gene: 9. The chain recombines TRBV7-6 with TRBJ2-5, with TRBD2 matching over 14 bases. The sequenced sample consisted of peripheral blood. The receptor was derived from a man aged 55 to 69 with COVID-19, enrolled during active disease. Here the CDR3 DNA reads TGTGCCAGCAGCTGGCGGGGACTAGCGGGGGCGTGGGAGACCCAGTACTTC. Its protein product is CASSWRGLAGAWETQYF.